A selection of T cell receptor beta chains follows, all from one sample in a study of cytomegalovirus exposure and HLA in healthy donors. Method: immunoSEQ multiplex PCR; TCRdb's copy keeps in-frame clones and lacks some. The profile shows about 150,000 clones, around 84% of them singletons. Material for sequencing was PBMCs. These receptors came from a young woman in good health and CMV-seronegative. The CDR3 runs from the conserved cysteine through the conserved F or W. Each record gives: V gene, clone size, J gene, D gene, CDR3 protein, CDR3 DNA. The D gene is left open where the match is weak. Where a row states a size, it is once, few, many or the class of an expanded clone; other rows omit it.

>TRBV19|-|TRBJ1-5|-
CASDDRDSNQPQHF
TGTGCCAGTGATGACAGAGATAGCAATCAGCCCCAGCATTTT
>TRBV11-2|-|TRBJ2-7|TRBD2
CASSFGLAVLTRQQYF
TGTGCCAGCAGCTTTGGACTAGCGGTCCTGACCAGGCAGCAGTACTTC
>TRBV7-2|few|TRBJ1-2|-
CASSSTYGYTF
TGTGCCAGCAGCTCCACTTATGGCTACACCTTC
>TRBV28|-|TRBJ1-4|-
CASEGGIQEKLFF
TGTGCCAGCGAGGGGGGGATTCAAGAAAAACTGTTTTTT
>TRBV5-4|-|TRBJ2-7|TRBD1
CASSTGQGGPYEQYF
TGTGCCAGCAGCACCGGACAGGGCGGTCCCTACGAGCAGTACTTC
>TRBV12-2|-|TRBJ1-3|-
CAPSNGTIYF
TGTGCACCGAGCAATGGCACCATATATTTT
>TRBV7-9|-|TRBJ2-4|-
CASTTGGASGTMGKNIQYF
TGTGCCAGCACCACAGGGGGGGCTAGCGGGACTATGGGCAAAAACATTCAGTACTTC
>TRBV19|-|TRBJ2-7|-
CASSIRGFDEQYF
TGTGCCAGTAGTATAAGGGGTTTCGACGAGCAGTACTTC
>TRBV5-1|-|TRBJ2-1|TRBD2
CASSLGGTSGYNEQFF
TGCGCCAGCAGCTTGGGGGGGACTAGCGGCTACAATGAGCAGTTCTTC
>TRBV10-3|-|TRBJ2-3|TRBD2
CAISEASGRDTQYF
TGTGCCATCAGTGAAGCTAGCGGGAGGGATACGCAGTATTTT
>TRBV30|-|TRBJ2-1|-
CASGRGGLNEQFF
TGTGCCTCCGGCCGGGGAGGCCTAAATGAGCAGTTCTTC
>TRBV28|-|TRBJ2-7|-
CASTLQGGAYEQYF
TGTGCCAGCACCCTGCAGGGCGGGGCCTACGAGCAGTACTTC
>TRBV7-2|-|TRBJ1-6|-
CASSLEFTGNSPLHF
TGTGCCAGCAGCTTAGAGTTTACGGGTAATTCACCCCTCCACTTT
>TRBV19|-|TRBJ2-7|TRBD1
CASRARDRGYEQYF
TGTGCCAGTAGAGCCCGGGACAGGGGATACGAGCAGTACTTC
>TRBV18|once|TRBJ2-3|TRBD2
CASSPLGGVPSTDTQYF
TGTGCCAGCTCCCCGTTGGGGGGGGTGCCTTCGACAGATACGCAGTATTTT
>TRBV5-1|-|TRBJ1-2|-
CASSLEVTRRGYTF
TGCGCCAGCAGCTTAGAGGTCACCAGACGTGGCTACACCTTC
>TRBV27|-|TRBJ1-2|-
CASSFSGGYGYTF
TGTGCCAGCAGTTTTTCGGGGGGCTATGGCTACACCTTC
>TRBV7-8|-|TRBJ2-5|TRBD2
CASSVGTSGGAVETQYF
TGTGCCAGCAGCGTAGGGACTAGCGGGGGGGCAGTAGAGACCCAGTACTTC
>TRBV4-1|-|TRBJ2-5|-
CASSRTHSTGSATRTQYF
TGCGCCAGCAGCCGGACCCACTCCACAGGGTCAGCCACTAGGACCCAGTACTTC
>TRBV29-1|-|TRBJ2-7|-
CSVEGAGSEQYF
TGCAGCGTTGAAGGGGCAGGGTCCGAGCAGTACTTC
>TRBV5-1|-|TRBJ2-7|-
CASSFGQRGNEQYF
TGCGCCAGCAGCTTCGGACAGCGGGGCAACGAGCAGTACTTC
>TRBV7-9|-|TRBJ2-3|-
CASSLARTDTQYF
TGTGCCAGCAGCTTAGCGCGAACAGATACGCAGTATTTT
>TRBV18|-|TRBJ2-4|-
CASSPPGVVDIQYF
TGTGCCAGCTCACCACCCGGTGTCGTTGACATTCAGTACTTC
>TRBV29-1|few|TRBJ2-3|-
CSVGTPTSSTDTQYF
TGCAGCGTCGGGACGCCGACTAGTAGCACAGATACGCAGTATTTT
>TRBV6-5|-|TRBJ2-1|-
CASSSGSSYNEQFF
TGTGCCAGCAGCTCGGGGAGCTCCTACAATGAGCAGTTCTTC
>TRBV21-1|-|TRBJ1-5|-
CASSIGPRSNQPQHF
TGTGCCAGCAGCATTGGTCCTCGGAGCAATCAGCCCCAGCATTTT
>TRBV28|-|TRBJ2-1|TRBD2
CASRTSGNNEQFF
TGTGCCAGCAGGACTAGCGGGAACAATGAGCAGTTCTTC
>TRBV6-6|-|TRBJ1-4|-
CASSYDLMPTNEKLFF
TGTGCCAGCAGTTACGACTTAATGCCAACTAATGAAAAACTGTTTTTT
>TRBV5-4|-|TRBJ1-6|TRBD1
CASSGQGFHSPLHF
TGTGCCAGCAGCGGACAGGGGTTTCATTCACCCCTCCACTTT
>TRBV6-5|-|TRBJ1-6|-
CASSLNREGSPLHF
TGTGCCAGCAGTTTAAACAGGGAGGGTTCACCCCTCCACTTT
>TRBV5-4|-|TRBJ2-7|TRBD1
CASSPLPGTGNEQYF
TGTGCCAGCAGCCCCTTACCAGGGACAGGGAACGAGCAGTACTTC
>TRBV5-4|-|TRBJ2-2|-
CASSVGWGAGELFF
TGTGCCAGCAGCGTCGGGTGGGGGGCCGGGGAGCTGTTTTTT
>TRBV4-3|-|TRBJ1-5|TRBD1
CASSLDRDSNQPQHF
TGCGCCAGCAGTCTAGACAGGGATAGCAATCAGCCCCAGCATTTT
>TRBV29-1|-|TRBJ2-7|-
CSVRAGPSYEQYF
TGCAGCGTTAGAGCGGGTCCTTCCTACGAGCAGTACTTC
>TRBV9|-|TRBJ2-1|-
CASSVPPSWDEQFF
TGTGCCAGCAGCGTACCCCCTAGCTGGGATGAGCAGTTCTTC
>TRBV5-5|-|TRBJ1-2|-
CASSLSVHPVDSGYTF
TGTGCCAGCAGCTTGTCGGTTCATCCAGTTGACAGCGGCTACACCTTC
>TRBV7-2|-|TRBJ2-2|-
CASSATGGETTGELFF
TGTGCCAGCAGCGCTACAGGGGGGGAAACTACCGGGGAGCTGTTTTTT
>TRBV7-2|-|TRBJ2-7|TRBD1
CASSFSGGLIYEQYF
TGTGCCAGCAGCTTTTCAGGGGGCTTAATCTACGAGCAGTACTTC
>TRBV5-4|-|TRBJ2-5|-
CASSLAIGRQTQYF
TGTGCCAGCAGCTTGGCGATAGGGAGGCAGACCCAGTACTTC
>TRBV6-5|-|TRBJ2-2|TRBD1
CASSLDRALGELFF
TGTGCCAGCAGTTTGGACAGGGCCCTCGGGGAGCTGTTTTTT
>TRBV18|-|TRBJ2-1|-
CASSPNPPTTRPEQFF
TGTGCCAGCTCACCCAACCCGCCGACAACCCGGCCTGAGCAGTTCTTC
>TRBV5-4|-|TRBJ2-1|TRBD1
CASSQTGGRNEQFF
TGTGCCAGCAGCCAGACAGGGGGCCGGAATGAGCAGTTCTTC
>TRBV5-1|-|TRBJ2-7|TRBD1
CASSRRTGDEQYF
TGCGCCAGCAGCCGACGGACAGGGGACGAGCAGTACTTC
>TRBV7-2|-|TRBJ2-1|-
CASSPWDIVKNEQFF
TGTGCCAGCAGCCCTTGGGACATCGTTAAGAATGAGCAGTTCTTC
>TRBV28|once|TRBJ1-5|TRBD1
CASSLWRQGVRNQPQHF
TGTGCCAGCAGTTTATGGAGACAGGGGGTCCGGAATCAGCCCCAGCATTTT
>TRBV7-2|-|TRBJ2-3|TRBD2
CVSSRGLAGGHDTQYF
TGTGTCAGCAGCCGTGGACTAGCGGGAGGGCATGATACGCAGTATTTT
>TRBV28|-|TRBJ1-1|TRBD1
CASRRPGQGKVRTEAFF
TGTGCCAGCAGACGGCCGGGACAGGGCAAAGTGCGGACTGAAGCTTTCTTT
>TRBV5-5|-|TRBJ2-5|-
CASSSFGPQETQYF
TGTGCCAGCAGCTCCTTTGGGCCCCAAGAGACCCAGTACTTC
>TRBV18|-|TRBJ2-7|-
CASQLSGEQYF
TGTGCCAGCCAATTATCCGGCGAGCAGTACTTC
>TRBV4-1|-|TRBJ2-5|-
CASSLRGGTEETQYF
TGCGCCAGCAGCCTTCGGGGCGGGACGGAAGAGACCCAGTACTTC
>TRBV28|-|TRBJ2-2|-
CASSSHVRAGDTGELFF
TGTGCCAGCAGCTCTCACGTGCGGGCAGGGGACACCGGGGAGCTGTTTTTT
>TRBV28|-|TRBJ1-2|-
CASSFSRRYGYTF
TGTGCCAGCAGTTTCTCCAGGCGATATGGCTACACCTTC
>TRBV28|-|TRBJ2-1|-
CASSLLGGNYNEQFF
TGTGCCAGCAGTTTACTGGGCGGGAACTACAATGAGCAGTTCTTC
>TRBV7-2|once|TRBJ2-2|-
CASSLRQLTGELFF
TGTGCCAGCAGCTTACGACAGCTCACCGGGGAGCTGTTTTTT
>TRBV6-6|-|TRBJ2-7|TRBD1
CASTLGQGAYEQYF
TGTGCCAGCACCCTAGGACAGGGGGCTTACGAGCAGTACTTC
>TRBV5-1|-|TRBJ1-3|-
CASSLAYRSSGNTIYF
TGCGCCAGCAGCTTGGCCTACAGGAGCTCTGGAAACACCATATATTTT
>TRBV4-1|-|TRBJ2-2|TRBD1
CASSPPGTGGSTGELFF
TGCGCCAGCAGCCCCCCGGGGACAGGGGGCTCAACCGGGGAGCTGTTTTTT